One sample yielded the 5 T cell receptor beta chains listed below, sequenced in a study of blood T cell repertoires in COVID-19. Using immunoSEQ multiplex PCR, the repertoire was profiled, and TCRdb retains in-frame clones only, with some absent. Here the sample spans a few hundred thousand clones, roughly four fifths being singletons. The material sequenced was PBMCs or T cells enriched from blood (not recorded which). These receptors came from a woman in her 50s who had recovered from COVID-19.

The chain couples TRBV19 to TRBJ2-1, with D maybe TRBD2 (6 bases). Trimming stripped 5 bases from V and 5 bases from J, with 16 bases between. The CDR3 consists of 15 residues. CDR1 is LNHDA and CDR2 is SQIVND in the germline V gene (reference sequence). This chain's CDR3 is CASSPSWGVDNEQFF. DNA of the CDR3: TGTGCCAGTAGTCCAAGCTGGGGGGTCGACAATGAGCAGTTCTTC.

This clone appeared a single time. The V gene is TRBV5-1, the J gene TRBJ2-7; the D gene is possibly TRBD2 (7 bases). The V end was cut by 4 bases, the J end by 5 bases, with 22 bases between. The CDR3 covers 16 residues. CDR1 and CDR2 (germline): SGHRS, YFSETQ. CDR3 sequence: CASSLQLGGAGNEQYF. The DNA of the CDR3 is TGCGCCAGCAGCCTGCAACTGGGGGGGGCCGGGAACGAGCAGTACTTC.

The rearrangement uses TRBV4-1 and TRBJ2-7; D unclear. The germline CDR1 and CDR2 sequences are MGHRA and YSYEKL. V lost 1 base and J lost 2, with 9 bases in between. CDR3 length: 14 residues. CDR3 DNA: TGCGCCAGCAGCCAAGTATCAGGAACCTACGAGCAGTACTTC. This translates into CASSQVSGTYEQYF.

The chain employs TRBV7-9 and TRBJ1-5; D may be TRBD1 (5 bases). CDR1 is SEHNR, CDR2 FQNEAQ, per germline (reference sequence). Trimming took 5 bases from V and 2 from J, leaving 22 bases between them. This CDR3 comprises 18 residues. CDR3 DNA: TGTGCCAGCAGCGCCTCAGGGACGGGGGTTCGAGGCAATCAGCCCCAGCATTTT. This codes for CASSASGTGVRGNQPQHF.

V usage is TRBV9 and J usage is TRBJ2-1; TRBD2 agrees at 7 bases. The CDR3 consists of 14 residues. Germline V gene data show CDR1 as SGDLS and CDR2 as YYNGEE. The V gene end was trimmed by 1 base and the J gene end by 5 bases; junction bases not matched to a gene: 3. CDR3 bases: TGTGCCAGCAGCGTAAGCGGGATAAACAATGAGCAGTTCTTC. Its translation: CASSVSGINNEQFF.